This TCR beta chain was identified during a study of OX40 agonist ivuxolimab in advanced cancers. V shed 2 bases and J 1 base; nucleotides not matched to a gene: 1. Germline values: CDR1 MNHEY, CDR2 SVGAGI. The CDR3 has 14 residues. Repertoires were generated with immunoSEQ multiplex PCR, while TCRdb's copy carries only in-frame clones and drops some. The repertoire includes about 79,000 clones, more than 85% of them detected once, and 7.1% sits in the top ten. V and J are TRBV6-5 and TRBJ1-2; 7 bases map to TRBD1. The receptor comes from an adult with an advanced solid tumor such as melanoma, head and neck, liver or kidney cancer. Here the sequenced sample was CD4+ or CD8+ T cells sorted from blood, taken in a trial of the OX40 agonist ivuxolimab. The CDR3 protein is CASSYRDSNYGYTF. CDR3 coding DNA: TGTGCCAGCAGTTACCGGGACAGTAACTATGGCTACACCTTC.